These T cell receptor beta chains were read from a single sample in a study of glioma-infiltrating T cells. TCRdb used MiXCR to reprocess the multiplex PCR reads, holding one entry per CDR3 protein. This sample has about 93,000 distinct CDR3 sequences; 35% to 45% occur once, and the top ten carry 35% to 45%. The sequencing sample was made of glioma tissue, nonneoplastic brain tissue, or PBMCs (not recorded which). The source of these receptors is a human donor with low-grade glioma or glioblastoma, undergoing nonglioma brain surgery, or in good health (not recorded which). The CDR3 runs from the conserved cysteine through the conserved F or W. Each record gives: J gene, V gene, clone size, D gene, CDR3 DNA, CDR3 protein. The D gene is left open where the match is weak. Clone size, where shown, is once, few, many, or a class for clones that have expanded.

>TRBJ1-4|TRBV18|many|.
TGTGCCAGCTCACCCACGATGGGGGAGCGTAGTGAAAAACTGTTTTTT
CASSPTMGERSEKLFF
>TRBJ1-2|TRBV14|.|.
TGTGCCAGCAGCCAAGACAGCCGTGGCTACACCTTC
CASSQDSRGYTF
>TRBJ2-5|TRBV27|.|TRBD2
TGTGCCAGCAGATCAGCGGGGGGGCGCCAAGAGACCCAGTACTTC
CASRSAGGRQETQYF
>TRBJ2-1|TRBV5-6|.|TRBD2
TGTGCCAGCAGCTCTTGGTGGCTAGCGGGAGGACGCATTAATGAGCAGTTCTTC
CASSSWWLAGGRINEQFF
>TRBJ2-7|TRBV5-4|.|TRBD2
TGTGCCAGCAGCTCCCAGATAGCGGGAGGCGAGCAGTACTTC
CASSSQIAGGEQYF
>TRBJ2-3|TRBV12-3/TRBV12-4|many|TRBD1
TGTGCCAGCAGTTTGCGACAGGGAGGCACAGATACGCAGTATTTT
CASSLRQGGTDTQYF
>TRBJ2-3|TRBV5-1|many|.
TGCGCCAGCAGCTTGGAGGGGGGCCCTCATAGCACAGATACGCAGTATTTT
CASSLEGGPHSTDTQYF
>TRBJ1-4|TRBV2|many|.
TGTGCCAGCAGCGCCCTAATAGGAGGACTTAATGAAAAACTGTTTTTT
CASSALIGGLNEKLFF
>TRBJ2-3|TRBV5-1|many|.
TGCGCCAGCAGCCTGGATAATACGCAGTATTTT
CASSLDNTQYF
>TRBJ2-1|TRBV6-2/TRBV6-3|.|TRBD2
TGTGCCAGCAGTTACTCGGGACTAGCGGGAAGGAATGAGCAGTTCTTC
CASSYSGLAGRNEQFF
>TRBJ2-7|TRBV5-4|many|TRBD1
TGTGCCAGCAGCTTGTTTGGGGACAGAGCCTACGAGCAGTACTTC
CASSLFGDRAYEQYF
>TRBJ2-1|TRBV15|many|.
TGTGCCACCAGCATGGACACTGGCTCCTACAATGAGCAGTTCTTC
CATSMDTGSYNEQFF
>TRBJ1-2|TRBV29-1|.|.
TGCAGCGTTGTAGCGGAATTCTATGGCTACACTTTC
CSVVAEFYGYTF
>TRBJ2-1|TRBV7-2|many|.
TGTGCCAGCAGCGTAAGTGGGGGGGCATCCTACAATGAGCAGTTCTTC
CASSVSGGASYNEQFF
>TRBJ1-1|TRBV28|many|TRBD1
TGTGCCAGCAGTTTTCCAGGGGGCACTGAAGCTTTCTTT
CASSFPGGTEAFF
>TRBJ1-6|TRBV19|many|.
TGTGCCAGTAGTATGAAACCCCTCCACTTT
CASSMKPLHF
>TRBJ2-5|TRBV19|many|.
TGTGCCAGTAGTATCGGATCCGTTAAAGAGACCCAGTACTTC
CASSIGSVKETQYF
>TRBJ2-5|TRBV28|.|.
TGTGCCAGCAGTTTTTTTGGCTGTGGGCGAAGATCTAGCACAGAGACCCAGTACTTC
CASSFFGCGRRSSTETQYF
>TRBJ2-1|TRBV12-3/TRBV12-4|many|.
TGTGCCAGCAGTCCTGGGGGTCTTTCCTACAATGAGCAGTTCTTC
CASSPGGLSYNEQFF
>TRBJ1-1|TRBV11-2|.|.
TGTGCCAGCAGCCTACTAGCGGGAGCCCCTCACTATGGGCAGTTCTTT
CASSLLAGAPHYGQFF
>TRBJ1-1|TRBV20-1|.|.
TGCAGTGTAAATCGACAGGAGACTGAAGCTTTCTTT
CSVNRQETEAFF
>TRBJ1-2|TRBV19|many|.
TGTGCCAGTAGGATCAGCGGAGGAAGTTGGTACTATGGCTACACCTTC
CASRISGGSWYYGYTF
>TRBJ1-1|TRBV12-3/TRBV12-4|many|TRBD1
TGTGCCAGCAGTTTCGGCCAGGGGGACGGTTTCTTT
CASSFGQGDGFF
>TRBJ1-5|TRBV27|many|TRBD1
TGTGCCAGCAGTTGGGGACAGAGTCAGCCCCAGCATTTT
CASSWGQSQPQHF
>TRBJ1-2|TRBV4-1|many|.
TGCGCCAGCAGCCCCATAGACGAGAGCTATGGCTACACCTTC
CASSPIDESYGYTF
>TRBJ2-6|TRBV5-1|few|TRBD1
TGCGCCAGCAGCTTGGGGGACAGGGTTTCTGGGGCCAACGTCCTGACTTTC
CASSLGDRVSGANVLTF
>TRBJ2-7|TRBV19|many|.
TGTGCCAGTAGTATTAGGGGGAGTTCCTACGAGCAGTACTTC
CASSIRGSSYEQYF
>TRBJ2-1|TRBV7-8|many|.
TGTGCCAGCAGCCCGAATACACCCCCGTACAATGAGCAGTTCTTC
CASSPNTPPYNEQFF
>TRBJ1-2|TRBV15|many|.
TGTGCCACCAGCCCCATAGGGAACTATGGATACACCTTC
CATSPIGNYGYTF
>TRBJ1-1|TRBV24-1|many|.
TGTGCCACCAGTGATAGGGGGAACAAGGGCACTGAAGCTTTCTTT
CATSDRGNKGTEAFF
>TRBJ2-1|TRBV6-1|.|TRBD2
TGTGCCAGCATGGGGACTAGCGGGAGATTAGGGCAGTTCTTC
CASMGTSGRLGQFF
>TRBJ1-1|TRBV6-1|many|.
TGTGCCAGCAGTGAAAACGTGGGAGGGTACACTGAAGCTTTCTTT
CASSENVGGYTEAFF
>TRBJ2-6|TRBV6-1|many|TRBD1
TGTGCCAGCAGTCACAGGGGTGCCGGGGCCAACGTCCTGACTTTC
CASSHRGAGANVLTF
>TRBJ1-5|TRBV19|many|TRBD1
TGTGCCAGTATTGACAGGGAGGGGGATAGCAATCAGCCCCAGCATTTT
CASIDREGDSNQPQHF
>TRBJ2-5|TRBV4-1|many|.
TGCGCCAGCAGCTTCAGCACGTGGGGGGCGCAGGAGACCCAGTACTTC
CASSFSTWGAQETQYF
>TRBJ2-6|TRBV2|many|.
TGTGCCAGCAGTGAAGCGTACGACTCTGGGGCCAACGTCCTGACTTTC
CASSEAYDSGANVLTF
>TRBJ2-3|TRBV7-6|many|TRBD2
TGTGCCAGCAGTTTAGCGGGAGGGACAGATACGCAGTATTTT
CASSLAGGTDTQYF
>TRBJ1-1|TRBV11-2|many|TRBD1
TGTGCCAGCAGCGCCCCGCAGGGGGCGAGGATGAACACTGAAGCTTTCTTT
CASSAPQGARMNTEAFF
>TRBJ2-7|TRBV4-2|.|.
TGTGCCAGCAGCCAAGATTCGTGGGGGGCAAACGAGCAGTACTTC
CASSQDSWGANEQYF
>TRBJ1-5|TRBV28|.|.
TGTTCCCTCAGTTTGGAGGGTATCCGGCAGCCCCAGCATTTT
CSLSLEGIRQPQHF
>TRBJ2-1|TRBV2|many|.
TGTGCCAGCAGTGACGACGCAAGCTCCTACAATGAGCAGTTCTTC
CASSDDASSYNEQFF
>TRBJ2-7|TRBV4-2|many|.
TGTGCCAGCAGCAAAGGGGTGCAGGGCGACTACGAGCAGTACTTC
CASSKGVQGDYEQYF
>TRBJ2-7|TRBV7-9|many|.
TGTGCCAGCAGCCCAGGGGTAACCGCACTCACCCCCTACGAGCAGTACTTC
CASSPGVTALTPYEQYF
>TRBJ2-1|TRBV7-2|many|TRBD2
TGTGCCAGCAGCCCTAATGGGAGGGACAATGAGCAGTTCTTC
CASSPNGRDNEQFF
>TRBJ2-1|TRBV20-1|.|TRBD2
TGCAGTGCTAGCGGGAGGGGACTTTACAATGAGCAGTTCTTC
CSASGRGLYNEQFF
>TRBJ1-1|TRBV6-1|.|.
TGTGCCAGCAGCGGAGCAGTTACCTGTATGGCTTTCTTT
CASSGAVTCMAFF
>TRBJ1-1|TRBV12-5|many|TRBD1
TGTGCTAGTGGTGCGCAGGGGGGTTTGGAGAACACTGAAGCTTTCTTT
CASGAQGGLENTEAFF
>TRBJ1-5|TRBV29-1|many|TRBD1
TGCAGCGTGGAGACAGGGTCCGGTCAGCCCCAGCATTTT
CSVETGSGQPQHF
>TRBJ2-1|TRBV6-2/TRBV6-3|.|.
TGTGCCATCCTAAGGAGTACCGCAGATACGCAGTTCTTC
CAILRSTADTQFF
>TRBJ2-7|TRBV6-6|.|TRBD1
TGTGCCAGCAGCCGGGACAGGGTGAACTCCTACGAGCAGTACTTC
CASSRDRVNSYEQYF
>TRBJ1-1|TRBV27|.|.
TGTGCCAGCGGGTTCAAGAAAGAGACTGGAGCTTTCTTT
CASGFKKETGAFF
>TRBJ1-5|TRBV19|.|.
TGTGCCACCACGGGATATTCGAGCAATCAGCCCCAGCATTTT
CATTGYSSNQPQHF
>TRBJ1-2|TRBV2|many|TRBD1
TGTGCCAGCGGGACAGGGTTCTATGGCTACACCTTC
CASGTGFYGYTF
>TRBJ1-1|TRBV5-1|many|.
TGCGCCAGCAGCTCCTCGGGGGGAGGGAACACTGAAGCTTTCTTT
CASSSSGGGNTEAFF
>TRBJ2-1|TRBV6-1|.|TRBD1
TGTGCCAGCAGGTCACCGGGACAGGTAGGCAATGAGCAGTTCTTC
CASRSPGQVGNEQFF
>TRBJ2-1|TRBV19|many|TRBD2
TGTGCCAGTACCTCCGGGACTATTTACAATGAGCAGTTCTTC
CASTSGTIYNEQFF
>TRBJ1-5|TRBV20-1|many|.
TGCAGTGCTAGTTTACCCGGGGGGGGGAATCAGCCCCAGCATTTT
CSASLPGGGNQPQHF
>TRBJ2-1|TRBV7-9|many|.
TGTGCCAGCAGCTTAGCGTCGGTGTACGGTTTATGGACCACGGAAGCCTCCAAAGAGAATGAGCAGTTCTTC
CASSLASVYGLWTTEASKENEQFF
>TRBJ2-6|TRBV7-6|many|TRBD1
TGTGCCAGCAGCCTCCGGGACAGGGATAACTCTGGGGCCAACGTCCTGACTTTC
CASSLRDRDNSGANVLTF